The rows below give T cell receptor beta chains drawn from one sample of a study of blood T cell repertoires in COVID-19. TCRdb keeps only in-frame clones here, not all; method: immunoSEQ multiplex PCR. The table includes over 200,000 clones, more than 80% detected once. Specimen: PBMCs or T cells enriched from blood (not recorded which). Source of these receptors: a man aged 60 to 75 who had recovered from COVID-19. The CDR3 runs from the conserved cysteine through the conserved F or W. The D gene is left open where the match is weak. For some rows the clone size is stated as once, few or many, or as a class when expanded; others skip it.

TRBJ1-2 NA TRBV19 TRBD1 CASSTQRTGGTGYTF TGTGCCAGTAGTACACAAAGGACAGGGGGAACGGGCTACACCTTC
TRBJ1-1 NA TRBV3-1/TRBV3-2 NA CASSQITGGTEAFF TGTGCCAGCAGCCAGATAACCGGAGGCACTGAAGCTTTCTTT
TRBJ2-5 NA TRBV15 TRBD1 CATSRDFGTEETQYF TGTGCCACCAGCAGAGATTTTGGGACAGAGGAGACCCAGTACTTC
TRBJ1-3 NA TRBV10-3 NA CAIRDTYSGNTIYF TGTGCCATCAGGGACACATACTCTGGAAACACCATATATTTT
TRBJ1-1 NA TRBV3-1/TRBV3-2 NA CASSPNRNMNTEAFF TGTGCCAGCAGCCCGAACCGTAACATGAACACTGAAGCTTTCTTT
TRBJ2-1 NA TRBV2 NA CASSYRDGEQFF TGTGCCAGCAGTTACAGGGATGGTGAGCAGTTCTTC
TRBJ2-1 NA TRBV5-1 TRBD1 CASGYRGDNEQFF TGCGCCAGCGGCTACAGGGGTGACAATGAGCAGTTCTTC
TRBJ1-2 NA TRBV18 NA CASSPDNPYGYTF TGTGCCAGCTCACCCGACAACCCCTATGGCTACACCTTC
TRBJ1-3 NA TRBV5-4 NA CASSMTLSGNTIYF TGTGCCAGCAGCATGACACTTTCTGGAAACACCATATATTTT
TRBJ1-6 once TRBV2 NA CASSSSSYNSPLHF TGTGCCAGCAGCTCTAGCTCCTATAATTCACCCCTCCACTTT
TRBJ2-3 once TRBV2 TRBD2 CASHPQRGGADTQYF TGTGCCAGCCACCCCCAGCGGGGGGGCGCAGATACGCAGTATTTT
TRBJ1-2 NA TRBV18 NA CASSPSVGEHWGYTF TGTGCCAGCTCACCTTCGGTAGGGGAACATTGGGGCTACACCTTC
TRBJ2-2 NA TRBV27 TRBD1 CASRTGGTGELFF TGTGCCTCCAGGACAGGGGGCACCGGGGAGCTGTTTTTT
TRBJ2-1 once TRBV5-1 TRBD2 CASSWGGGYKDTNNEQFF TGCGCCAGCAGCTGGGGGGGAGGCTACAAAGATACAAACAATGAGCAGTTCTTC
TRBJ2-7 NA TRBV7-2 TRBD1 CASSLTRDSSYEQYF TGTGCCAGCAGCTTAACCCGGGACAGCTCCTACGAACAGTACTTC
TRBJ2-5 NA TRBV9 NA CASSPGSGVQETQYF TGTGCCAGCAGCCCCGGGTCCGGGGTCCAAGAGACCCAGTACTTC
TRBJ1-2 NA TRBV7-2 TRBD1 CASSQDRGHYGYTF TGTGCCAGCAGCCAGGACAGGGGGCACTATGGCTACACCTTC
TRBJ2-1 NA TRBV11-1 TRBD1 CASSLGDRYNEQFF TGTGCCAGCAGCTTAGGGGACAGGTACAATGAGCAGTTCTTC
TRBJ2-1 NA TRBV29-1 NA CSVTSGRLNEQFF TGCAGCGTCACCTCCGGCAGGCTAAATGAGCAGTTCTTC
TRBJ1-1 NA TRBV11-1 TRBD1 CASSARDRGLTEAFF TGTGCCAGCAGCGCCAGGGACAGGGGGCTCACTGAAGCTTTCTTT
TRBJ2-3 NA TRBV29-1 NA CSVDAGTYTDTQYF TGCAGCGTTGATGCGGGGACCTACACAGATACGCAGTATTTT
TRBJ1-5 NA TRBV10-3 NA CAISEFGQASNQPQHF TGTGCCATCAGTGAGTTTGGTCAGGCTAGCAATCAGCCCCAGCATTTT
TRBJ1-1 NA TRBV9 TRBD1 CASSPDTGENTEAFF TGTGCCAGCAGCCCAGATACAGGGGAGAACACTGAAGCTTTCTTT
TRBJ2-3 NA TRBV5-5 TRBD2 CASKPHTSGDTDTQYF TGTGCCAGCAAGCCACACACTAGCGGGGACACAGATACGCAGTATTTT
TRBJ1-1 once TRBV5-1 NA CASSRESSALNTEAFF TGCGCCAGCAGCCGGGAGTCATCCGCCCTGAACACTGAAGCTTTCTTT
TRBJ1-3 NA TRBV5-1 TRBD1 CASSPGQFSGNTIYF TGCGCCAGCAGCCCGGGACAGTTCTCTGGAAACACCATATATTTT
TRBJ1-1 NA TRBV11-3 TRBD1 CASSLFRWTGRGNTEAFF TGTGCCAGCAGCTTATTTCGGTGGACAGGCCGGGGGAACACTGAAGCTTTCTTT
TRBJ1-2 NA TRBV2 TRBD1 CASIPLQGDYGYTF TGTGCCAGCATTCCCCTACAGGGGGACTATGGCTACACCTTC
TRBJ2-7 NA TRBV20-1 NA CSASQGSEQYF TGCAGTGCTAGTCAGGGTAGCGAGCAGTACTTC
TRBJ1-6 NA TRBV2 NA CASRSNSYNSPLHF TGTGCCAGCAGATCCAACTCCTATAATTCACCCCTCCACTTT
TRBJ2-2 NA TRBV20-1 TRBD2 CSASRPAGAAGELFF TGCAGTGCTAGTCGACCAGCGGGGGCGGCCGGGGAGCTGTTTTTT
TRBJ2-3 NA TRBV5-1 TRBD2 CASNSVGGALDTQYF TGCGCCAGCAACTCTGTGGGAGGGGCCCTAGATACGCAGTATTTT
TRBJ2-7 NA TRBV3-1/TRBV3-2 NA CASSQETGTGAYEQYF TGTGCCAGCAGCCAAGAGACCGGGACGGGGGCCTACGAGCAGTACTTC
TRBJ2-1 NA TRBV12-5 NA CASGPGSDAFQFF TGTGCTAGTGGCCCGGGATCCGACGCATTCCAGTTCTTC
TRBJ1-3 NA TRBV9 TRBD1 CASSAGTVGNTIYF TGTGCCAGCAGCGCCGGGACAGTTGGAAACACCATATATTTT
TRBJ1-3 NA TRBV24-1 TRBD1 CATSDLHGQGDSGNTIYF TGTGCCACCAGTGATTTGCATGGACAGGGTGACTCTGGAAACACCATATATTTT
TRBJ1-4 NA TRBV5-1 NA CASSRSQGIGEKLFF TGCGCCAGCAGCCGTTCACAGGGAATAGGTGAAAAACTGTTTTTT
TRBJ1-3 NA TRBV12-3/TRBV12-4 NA CASGQSSGNTIYF TGTGCCAGCGGACAAAGCTCTGGAAACACCATATATTTT
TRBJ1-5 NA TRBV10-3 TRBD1 CAIRADRDQPQHF TGTGCCATCAGGGCGGACAGGGATCAGCCCCAGCATTTT
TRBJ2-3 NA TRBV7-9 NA CASSLGSLTGRFTDTQYF TGTGCCAGCAGCTTAGGTTCGCTGACAGGGAGGTTCACAGATACGCAGTATTTT
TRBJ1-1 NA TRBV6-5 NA CASSTTGRAFF TGTGCCAGCAGTACGACAGGACGGGCTTTCTTT
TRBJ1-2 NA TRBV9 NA CASSVVPQGNYGYTF TGTGCCAGCAGCGTAGTTCCCCAGGGGAACTATGGCTACACCTTC
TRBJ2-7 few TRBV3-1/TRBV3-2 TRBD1 CASSQRQGWEQYF TGTGCCAGCAGCCAACGACAGGGGTGGGAGCAGTACTTC
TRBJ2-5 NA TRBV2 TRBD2 CASSENPTSGGARRYF TGTGCCAGCAGTGAAAACCCAACTAGCGGGGGAGCCCGGAGGTACTTC
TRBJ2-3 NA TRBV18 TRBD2 CASSRIAGGVPDTQYF TGTGCCAGCTCAAGGATAGCGGGGGGCGTCCCAGATACGCAGTATTTT
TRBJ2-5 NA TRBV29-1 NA CSVTEETQYF TGCAGCGTTACAGAAGAGACCCAGTACTTC
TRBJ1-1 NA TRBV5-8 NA CASSLAYSTGNTEAFF TGTGCCAGCAGCTTGGCCTACAGTACAGGGAACACTGAAGCTTTCTTT
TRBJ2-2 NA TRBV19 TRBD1 CASSGNRGSLELFF TGTGCCAGTAGTGGGAACAGGGGGTCCCTAGAGCTGTTTTTT
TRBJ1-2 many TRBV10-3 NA CAIRPTTARPPYGYTF TGTGCCATCAGGCCCACGACAGCAAGACCTCCATATGGCTACACCTTC
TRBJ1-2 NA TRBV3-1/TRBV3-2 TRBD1 CASSQAGRGVGYTF TGTGCCAGCAGCCAAGCGGGCAGGGGGGTTGGCTACACCTTC
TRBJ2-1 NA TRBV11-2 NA CASSFRPSDEQFF TGTGCCAGCAGCTTTAGGCCTAGCGATGAGCAGTTCTTC